This T cell receptor beta chain was recorded in a study of CD8 T cells in ankylosing spondylitis (dated by TCRdb to 2016 to 2017). With regard to the full study: The study profiled T cell receptor beta repertoires in healthy donors and ankylosing spondylitis patients to find disease-linked TCR variants. In total, the full study cohort was made up of 108 healthy donors and approximately 27 ankylosing spondylitis patients. Peripheral blood samples were taken, and synovial fluid was additionally collected from ankylosing spondylitis patients. What the authors observed across the whole study: The disease-linked clones were reported to be significantly enriched in matched synovial fluid samples from ankylosing spondylitis patients. A TCR beta motif of several highly homologous amino acid variants appeared characteristic of blood from ankylosing spondylitis patients. Some motif variants had previously been reported in the synovial fluid and blood of reactive arthritis patients, which suggests shared mechanisms of disease initiation. A CD8+ phenotype was shown by the disease-linked clones, which were found at relatively low frequencies in peripheral blood.

Sequencing took place on an Illumina HiSeq 2500. Quantitative 5'-RACE with molecular barcodes was the method used to prepare the TCR beta libraries. Regarding the original processing steps: A new computational method, built on a probabilistic model of VDJ rearrangement, was used to identify disease-linked TCR variants. The public reads were reanalyzed by TCRdb: fastp trimming at Q25, MiXCR alignment, in-frame beta chains only. Each entry merges the rows of one CDR3 protein and shows their most common DNA and genes. TCRdb, rather than the study authors, made the V and J calls. The sample contains approximately 240,000 distinct CDR3 sequences, over 9.5% of them found a single time. 2.6% of the sample is taken by the ten largest. This clonotype was counted at least ten times. What antigen it recognizes has not been identified. Nothing much larger sits one base from this clone, and base qualities are not available.

Compared with germline, V lacks 1 base and J lacks 5 bases; bases without a gene match: 6. From the germline V gene (reference sequence), CDR1 is DFQATT and CDR2 is SNEGSKA. The CDR3 holds 15 amino acids from the cysteine to the phenylalanine. Here the CDR3 DNA is all that survives: 45 bases in frame from base 1. This receptor was taken from a male donor with ankylosing spondylitis or in good health (not recorded which). Specimen: blood, either unsorted or a sorted T cell fraction (not recorded which). The chain employs TRBV20-1 and TRBJ2-3, with 10 bases aligning to TRBD2. The DNA is as follows: TGCAGTGCTAGAGTCCCTAGCGGGAGCTTAGATACGCAGTATTTT. Its product reads: CSARVPSGSLDTQYF.